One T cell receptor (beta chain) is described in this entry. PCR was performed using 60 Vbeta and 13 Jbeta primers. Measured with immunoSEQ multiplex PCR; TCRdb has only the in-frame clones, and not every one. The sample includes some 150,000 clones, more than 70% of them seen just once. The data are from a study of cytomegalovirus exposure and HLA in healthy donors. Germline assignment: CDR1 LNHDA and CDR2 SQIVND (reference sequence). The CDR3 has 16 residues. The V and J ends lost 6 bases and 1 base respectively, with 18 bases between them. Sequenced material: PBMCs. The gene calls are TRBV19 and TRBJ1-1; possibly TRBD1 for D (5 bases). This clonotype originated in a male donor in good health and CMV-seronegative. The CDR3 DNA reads TGTGCCAGTAGATGGGGCTCTGAATGGGGGAACACTGAAGCTTTCTTT. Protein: CASRWGSEWGNTEAFF.